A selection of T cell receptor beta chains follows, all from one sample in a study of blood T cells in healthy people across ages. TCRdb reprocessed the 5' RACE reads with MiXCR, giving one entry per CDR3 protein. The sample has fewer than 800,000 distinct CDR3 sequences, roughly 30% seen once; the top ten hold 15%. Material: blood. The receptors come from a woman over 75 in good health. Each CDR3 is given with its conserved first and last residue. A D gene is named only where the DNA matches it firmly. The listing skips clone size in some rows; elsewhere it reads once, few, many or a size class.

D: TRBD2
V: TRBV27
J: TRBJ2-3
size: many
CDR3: CASSTSGGRTDTQYF
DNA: TGTGCCAGCAGCACTAGCGGGGGCCGCACAGATACGCAGTATTTT

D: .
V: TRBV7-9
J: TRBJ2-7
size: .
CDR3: CASSQGHPYEQYF
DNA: TGTGCCAGCAGCCAAGGACACCCCTACGAGCAGTACTTC

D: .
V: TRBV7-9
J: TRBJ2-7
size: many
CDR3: CASSLPQGVYEQYF
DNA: TGTGCCAGCAGCTTACCACAGGGAGTCTACGAGCAGTACTTC

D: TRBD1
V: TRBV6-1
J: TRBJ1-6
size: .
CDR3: CASTTDRGGSPLHF
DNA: TGTGCCAGCACTACGGACAGGGGGGGTTCACCCCTCCACTTT

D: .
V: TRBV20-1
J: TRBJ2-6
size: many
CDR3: CSARAFSGANVLTF
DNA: TGCAGTGCTAGAGCATTCTCTGGGGCCAACGTCCTGACTTTC

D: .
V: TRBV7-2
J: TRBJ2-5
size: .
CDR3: CASSQDVGTQYF
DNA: TGTGCCAGCAGCCAAGATGTCGGGACCCAGTACTTC

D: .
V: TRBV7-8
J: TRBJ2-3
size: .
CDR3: CASSPGDVDTQYF
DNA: TGTGCCAGCAGCCCGGGAGATGTAGATACGCAGTATTTT

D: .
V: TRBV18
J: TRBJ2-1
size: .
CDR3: CASSPLAPYYEQFF
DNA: TGTGCCAGCTCACCGTTGGCACCCTACTACGAGCAGTTCTTC

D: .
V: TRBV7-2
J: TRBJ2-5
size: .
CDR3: CASSATGRQETQYF
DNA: TGTGCCAGCAGCGCAACGGGGAGACAAGAGACCCAGTACTTC

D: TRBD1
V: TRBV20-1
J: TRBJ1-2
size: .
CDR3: CSARDNGDRAYTF
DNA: TGCAGTGCTAGAGATAATGGAGACAGGGCCTACACCTTC

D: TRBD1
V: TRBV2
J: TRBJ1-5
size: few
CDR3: CASGEGAIQPQHF
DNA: TGTGCCAGCGGGGAGGGGGCAATTCAGCCCCAGCATTTT

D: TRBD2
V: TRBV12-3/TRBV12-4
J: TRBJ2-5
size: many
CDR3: CASSAIAGRGETQYF
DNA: TGTGCCAGCAGTGCTATAGCGGGGAGAGGAGAGACCCAGTACTTC

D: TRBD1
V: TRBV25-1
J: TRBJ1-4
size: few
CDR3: CASSEFGTGALDEKLFF
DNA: TGTGCCAGCAGTGAATTTGGGACAGGGGCCTTAGATGAAAAACTGTTTTTT

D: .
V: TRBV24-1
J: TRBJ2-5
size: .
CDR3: CATSDPWRIPRYERYF
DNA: TGTGCCACCAGTGATCCGTGGCGGATCCCCCGCTACGAGCGGTACTTC

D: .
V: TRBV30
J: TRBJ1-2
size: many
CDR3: CAWYRVYGYTF
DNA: TGTGCCTGGTACAGGGTGTATGGCTACACCTTC

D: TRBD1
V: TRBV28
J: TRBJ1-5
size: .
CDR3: CASRRTGVISSNQPQHF
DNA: TGTGCCAGCAGGCGGACAGGGGTGATAAGTAGCAATCAGCCCCAGCATTTT

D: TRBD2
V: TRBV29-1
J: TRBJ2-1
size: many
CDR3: CSVETGTSGGPVGNEQFF
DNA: TGCAGCGTTGAAACAGGGACTAGCGGGGGCCCCGTAGGAAATGAGCAGTTCTTC

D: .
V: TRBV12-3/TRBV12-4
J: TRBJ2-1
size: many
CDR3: CASSLAVYNEQFF
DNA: TGTGCCAGCAGCCTCGCAGTTTACAATGAGCAGTTCTTC

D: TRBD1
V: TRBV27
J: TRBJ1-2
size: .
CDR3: CASSPDRWEGGYTF
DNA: TGTGCCAGCAGCCCGGACAGGTGGGAGGGAGGCTACACCTTC

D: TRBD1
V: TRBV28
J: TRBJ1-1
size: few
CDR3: CVSSPTGTGLRTEAFF
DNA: TGTGTCAGCAGCCCGACCGGGACAGGCCTTCGCACTGAAGCTTTCTTT

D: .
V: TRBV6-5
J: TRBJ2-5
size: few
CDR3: CASRGVETQYF
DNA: TGTGCCAGCAGAGGTGTCGAGACCCAGTACTTC

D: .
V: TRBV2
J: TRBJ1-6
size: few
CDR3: CASSEARQGNSPLHF
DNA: TGTGCCAGCAGTGAAGCTCGGCAGGGAAATTCACCCCTCCACTTT

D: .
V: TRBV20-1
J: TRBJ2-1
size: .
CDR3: CSARGPRSSQFF
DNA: TGCAGTGCTCGAGGGCCCAGGAGTTCCCAGTTCTTC

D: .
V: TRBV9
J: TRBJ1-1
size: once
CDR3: CASSPSLRRGAEAFF
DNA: TGTGCCAGCAGCCCCTCACTGAGGCGGGGGGCTGAAGCTTTCTTT

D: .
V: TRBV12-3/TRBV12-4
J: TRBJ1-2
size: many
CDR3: CASSLVVKVSMDGYTF
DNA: TGTGCCAGCAGTTTGGTAGTTAAGGTATCCATGGATGGCTACACCTTC

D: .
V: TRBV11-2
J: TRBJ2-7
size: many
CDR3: CASSLSAQGTGEQYF
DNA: TGTGCCAGCAGCTTATCGGCACAGGGCACGGGGGAGCAGTACTTC

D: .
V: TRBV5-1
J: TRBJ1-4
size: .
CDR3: CASSLASQASEKLFF
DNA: TGCGCCAGCAGCTTGGCCTCGCAGGCGAGCGAAAAACTGTTTTTT

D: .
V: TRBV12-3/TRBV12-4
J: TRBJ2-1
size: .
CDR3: CASSGDNEQFF
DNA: TGTGCCAGCAGTGGGGACAATGAGCAGTTCTTC

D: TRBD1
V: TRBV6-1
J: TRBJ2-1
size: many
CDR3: CASSGDRVSSYNEQFF
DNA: TGTGCCAGCAGTGGAGACAGGGTGAGCTCCTACAATGAGCAGTTCTTC

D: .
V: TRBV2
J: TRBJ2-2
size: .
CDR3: CASSELARAVNGELFF
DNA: TGTGCCAGCAGTGAATTAGCGCGGGCAGTCAACGGGGAGCTGTTTTTT

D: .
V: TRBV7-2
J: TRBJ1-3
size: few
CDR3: CASSLGGPGNTIYF
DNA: TGTGCCAGCAGCTTAGGCGGGCCTGGAAACACCATATATTTT

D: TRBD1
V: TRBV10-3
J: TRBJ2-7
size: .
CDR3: CANVRDRIVYEQYF
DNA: TGTGCCAACGTACGGGACAGGATAGTCTACGAGCAGTACTTC

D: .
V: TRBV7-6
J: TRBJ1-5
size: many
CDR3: CASSPGEGQPQHF
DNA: TGTGCCAGCAGCCCTGGAGAGGGTCAGCCCCAGCATTTT

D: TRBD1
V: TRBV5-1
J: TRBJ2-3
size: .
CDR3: CASSIGQADTQYF
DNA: TGCGCCAGCAGCATAGGACAGGCAGATACGCAGTATTTT

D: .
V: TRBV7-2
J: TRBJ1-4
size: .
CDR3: CASSLEGSTNEKRFF
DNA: TGTGCCAGCAGCCTCGAGGGCTCAACTAATGAAAAACGGTTTTTT

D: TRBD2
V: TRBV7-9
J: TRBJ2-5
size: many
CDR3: CASSKGTSGGSQRETQYF
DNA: TGTGCCAGCAGTAAAGGGACTAGCGGGGGCAGCCAGAGGGAGACCCAGTACTTC

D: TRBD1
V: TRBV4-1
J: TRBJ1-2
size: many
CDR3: CASSPTGTGYGYTF
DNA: TGCGCCAGCAGCCCGACAGGGACGGGCTATGGCTACACCTTC

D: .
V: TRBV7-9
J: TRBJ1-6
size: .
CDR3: CASSPPLVRSYNSPLHF
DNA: TGTGCCAGCAGCCCGCCGCTTGTCCGCTCCTATAATTCACCCCTCCACTTT

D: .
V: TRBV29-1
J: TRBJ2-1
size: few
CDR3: CSVEWQTIEQFF
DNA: TGCAGCGTTGAATGGCAGACGATTGAGCAGTTCTTC

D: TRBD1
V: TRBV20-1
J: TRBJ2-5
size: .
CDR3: CSQDRLLGETQYF
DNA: TGCAGCCAGGACAGGCTCCTAGGAGAGACCCAGTACTTC

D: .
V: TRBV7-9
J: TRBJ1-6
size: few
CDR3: CASSLDRVASNSPLHF
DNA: TGTGCCAGCAGCTTAGACAGGGTCGCCTCTAATTCACCCCTCCACTTT

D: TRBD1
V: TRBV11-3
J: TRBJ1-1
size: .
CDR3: CASSLDRQGRPMNTEAFF
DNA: TGTGCCAGCAGCTTAGATCGACAGGGAAGGCCCATGAACACTGAAGCTTTCTTT

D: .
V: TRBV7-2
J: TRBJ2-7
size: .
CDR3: CASTLGTGPYEQYF
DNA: TGTGCCAGCACCTTAGGGACGGGACCCTACGAGCAGTACTTC

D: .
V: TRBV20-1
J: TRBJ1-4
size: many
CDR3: CSARRATNEKLFF
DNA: TGCAGTGCTAGACGGGCAACTAATGAAAAACTGTTTTTT

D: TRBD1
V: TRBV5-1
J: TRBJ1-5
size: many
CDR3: CASSQGVGQPQHF
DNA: TGCGCCAGCAGCCAGGGGGTAGGTCAGCCCCAGCATTTT

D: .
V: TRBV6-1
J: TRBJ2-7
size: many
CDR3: CATGHTGYEQYF
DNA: TGTGCCACGGGACATACGGGCTACGAGCAGTACTTC

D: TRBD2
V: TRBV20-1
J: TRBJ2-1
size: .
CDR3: CSAPSSSGSSYNEQFF
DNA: TGCAGTGCTCCATCAAGTAGCGGGAGCTCCTACAATGAGCAGTTCTTC

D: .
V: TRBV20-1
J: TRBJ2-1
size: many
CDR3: CSARGWAGGNEQFF
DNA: TGCAGTGCTAGAGGTTGGGCCGGAGGGAATGAGCAGTTCTTC

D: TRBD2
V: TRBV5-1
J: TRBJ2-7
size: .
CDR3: CASSAGTSFLSYEQYF
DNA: TGCGCCAGCAGCGCCGGGACTAGCTTTCTCTCCTACGAGCAGTACTTC

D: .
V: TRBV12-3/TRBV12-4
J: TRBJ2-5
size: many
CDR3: CASTVKAGGTQYF
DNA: TGTGCCAGCACCGTGAAGGCCGGGGGGACCCAGTACTTC